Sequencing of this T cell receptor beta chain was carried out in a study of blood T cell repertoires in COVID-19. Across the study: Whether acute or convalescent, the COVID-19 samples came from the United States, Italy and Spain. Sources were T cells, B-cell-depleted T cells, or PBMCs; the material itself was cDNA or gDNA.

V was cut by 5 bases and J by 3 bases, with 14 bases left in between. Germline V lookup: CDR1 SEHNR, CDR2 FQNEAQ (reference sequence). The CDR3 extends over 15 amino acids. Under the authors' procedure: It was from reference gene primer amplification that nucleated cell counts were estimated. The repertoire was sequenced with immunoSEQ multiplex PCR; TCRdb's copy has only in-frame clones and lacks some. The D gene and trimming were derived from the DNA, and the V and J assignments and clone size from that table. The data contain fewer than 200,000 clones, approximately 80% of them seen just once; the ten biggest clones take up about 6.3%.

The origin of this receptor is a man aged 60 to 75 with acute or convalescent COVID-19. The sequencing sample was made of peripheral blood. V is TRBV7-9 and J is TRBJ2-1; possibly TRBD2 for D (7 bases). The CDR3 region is CASSPKGGDYNEQFF. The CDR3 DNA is TGTGCCAGCAGCCCTAAGGGGGGGGACTACAATGAGCAGTTCTTC. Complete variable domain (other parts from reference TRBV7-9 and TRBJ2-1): DTGVSQNPRHKITKRGQNVTFRCDPISEHNRLYWYRQTLGQGPEFLTYFQNEAQLEKSRLLSDRFSAERPKGSFSTLEIQRTEQGDSAMYLCASSPKGGDYNEQFFGPGTRLTVL.